This T cell receptor (beta chain) derives from a study of cytomegalovirus exposure and HLA in healthy donors. Findings and limits, study-wide: Sequencing artifact likely explains a cluster of highly shared sequence variants. When analyzed later, the rates of TCR association showed variation by HLA locus, with DRB1 the most and HLA-C the fewest. Previously analyzed data showed that most TCR beta V segments were productive at a frequency of about 87% or about 30%.

This CDR3 has 14 residues. With V trimmed by 10 bases and J by 5 bases, 13 bases remained unmatched. The germline V gene has CDR1 MNHEY and CDR2 SMNVEV (reference sequence). PCR was performed using 60 Vbeta and 13 Jbeta primers. Method: immunoSEQ multiplex PCR; TCRdb's copy keeps in-frame clones and lacks some. The profile shows 200,000 to 250,000 clones, roughly three quarters of them singletons. Comments on this clone: Antigen specificity is unknown.

This TCR derives from a man aged 45 to 65 in good health and CMV-seronegative. The rearrangement joins TRBV27 to TRBJ2-7, with 8 bases matching TRBD2. The material sequenced was PBMCs. In DNA form, the CDR3 reads TGTGCCACCCTAGGGAGCGGGAGTCTGAACGAGCAGTACTTC. The encoded protein is CATLGSGSLNEQYF.